These T cell receptor beta chains were read from a single sample in a study of Graves' ophthalmopathy and Graves' hyperthyroidism. TCRdb independently ran MiXCR on the multiplex PCR reads; one entry per CDR3 protein. The sample shows over a million distinct CDR3 sequences, about 38% of them seen only once. Input material: peripheral blood or thyroid tissue (not recorded which). These receptors all stem from an adult man with Graves' hyperthyroidism. The CDR3 runs from the conserved cysteine through the conserved F or W. A D gene is named only where the DNA matches it firmly. The listing skips clone size in some rows; elsewhere it reads once, few, many or a size class.

cdr3_aa | cdr3_nt | v_call | clone_size | d_call | j_call
CTSSPLPSTEAFF | TGTACCAGCAGCCCCCTCCCGTCCACTGAAGCTTTCTTT | TRBV11-2 | few | - | TRBJ1-1
CASSQVLSTLVLQPQHF | TGCGCCAGCAGCCAAGTATTGTCAACATTGGTCCTCCAGCCCCAGCATTTT | TRBV7-8 | - | - | TRBJ1-5
CVSSLVLTRGNQPQHF | TGTGTCAGCAGCTTAGTTCTAACTAGGGGCAATCAGCCCCAGCATTTT | TRBV7-2 | few | - | TRBJ1-5
CAISGKEGNTGELFF | TGTGCCATCAGTGGTAAAGAGGGGAACACCGGGGAGCTGTTTTTT | TRBV10-3 | many | - | TRBJ2-2
CASSEGLIRQGTDSPLHF | TGTGCCAGCAGTGAAGGACTAATCCGACAGGGTACGGATTCACCCCTCCACTTT | TRBV6-1 | - | TRBD1 | TRBJ1-6
CASSTLVGPGEQYF | TGTGCCAGCAGCACCTTGGTGGGGCCAGGGGAGCAGTACTTC | TRBV11-2 | many | - | TRBJ2-7
CASSLDPAGANVLTF | TGTGCCAGCAGCTTAGATCCGGCAGGGGCTAACGTCCTGACTTTC | TRBV7-9 | - | - | TRBJ2-6
CASSEGSGYDGELFF | TGTGCCAGCAGTGAGGGTAGCGGGTATGATGGGGAGCTGTTTTTT | TRBV2 | - | TRBD2 | TRBJ2-2
CASLARKYTDTQYF | TGTGCCAGCTTGGCGAGGAAATACACAGATACGCAGTATTTT | TRBV7-9 | - | - | TRBJ2-3
CASSLRGVETEAFF | TGTGCCAGCAGTTTACGGGGGGTAGAGACTGAAGCTTTCTTT | TRBV6-5 | few | - | TRBJ1-1
CSASMEDDSNQPQHF | TGCAGTGCTAGTATGGAGGATGATAGCAATCAGCCCCAGCATTTT | TRBV20-1 | many | - | TRBJ1-5
CAWNFVGGYYGYTF | TGTGCCTGGAACTTCGTGGGGGGCTACTATGGCTACACCTTC | TRBV30 | few | - | TRBJ1-2
CSVQGSQETQYF | TGCAGCGTCCAAGGGAGCCAAGAGACCCAGTACTTC | TRBV29-1 | few | - | TRBJ2-5
CASSGSGAYEQYF | TGCGCCAGCAGTGGTAGCGGGGCCTACGAGCAGTACTTC | TRBV10-2 | many | TRBD2 | TRBJ2-7
CASSVAGTANTEAFF | TGTGCCAGCAGCGTAGCCGGGACAGCGAACACTGAAGCTTTCTTT | TRBV9 | - | TRBD1 | TRBJ1-1
CSARGAGRNNSPLHF | TGCAGTGCTAGAGGGGCAGGGAGGAATAATTCACCCCTCCACTTT | TRBV20-1 | many | - | TRBJ1-6
CASSQEDEGLYGYTF | TGTGCCAGCAGCCAAGAAGACGAGGGGCTCTATGGCTACACCTTC | TRBV14 | many | - | TRBJ1-2
CSVAGAVTEAFF | TGCAGCGTTGCGGGGGCGGTCACTGAAGCTTTCTTT | TRBV29-1 | few | - | TRBJ1-1
CASSLAFYEQYF | TGTGCCAGCAGCTTAGCGTTCTACGAGCAGTACTTC | TRBV7-9 | many | - | TRBJ2-7
CSVEGQGTDTIYF | TGCAGCGTTGAAGGACAGGGTACGGACACCATATATTTT | TRBV29-1 | many | TRBD1 | TRBJ1-3
CASSVGPTTNEKLFF | TGTGCCAGCAGCGTAGGGCCGACAACTAATGAAAAACTGTTTTTT | TRBV9 | many | - | TRBJ1-4
CASRGPGRGPGELFF | TGCGCCAGCAGAGGGCCTGGAAGAGGGCCCGGGGAGCTGTTTTTT | TRBV5-1 | - | - | TRBJ2-2
CASSLTGIRQETQYF | TGTGCCAGCAGCTTAACGGGAATAAGACAAGAGACCCAGTACTTC | TRBV7-8 | many | - | TRBJ2-5